This note documents a single T cell receptor beta chain sequence. Its antigen is currently unknown. This specimen belongs to a study of OX40 agonist ivuxolimab in advanced cancers. As for the study in general: Dose-escalation patients suffered from hepatocellular carcinoma, melanoma, renal cell or head and neck cancer.

Here immunoSEQ multiplex PCR was the method, and the copy in TCRdb shows in-frame clones only, minus some. The sample shows over 35,000 clones, 85% to 90% of them seen only once. Study-wide points: By week 6 at 0.1 to 3.0 mg/kg, blood CD4+ and CD8+ T cells had expanded clonally.

The germline CDR1 and CDR2 sequences are SGDLS and YYNGEE. This CDR3 region has 14 residues. Trimming took 4 bases from V and 7 from J; bases not matched to a gene: 7. Sequenced here: CD4+ or CD8+ T cells sorted from blood, sampled in a trial of the OX40 agonist ivuxolimab. The sequence came from an adult with an advanced solid tumor such as melanoma, head and neck, liver or kidney cancer. This sequence joins TRBV9 and TRBJ1-4, with 7 positions matching TRBD1. CDR3 bases: TGTGCCAGCAGCAAGACAGGGAGGGGTGAAAAACTGTTTTTT. Translation: CASSKTGRGEKLFF.